This entry concerns a single TCR beta chain. Its target is unknown. CDR3 length equals 12 residues. V was shortened by 1 base and J by 4 bases, with 5 bases between the two germline ends. Per germline, CDR1 LGHNA and CDR2 YSLEER. The record originates from a study of cytomegalovirus exposure and HLA in healthy donors. General study findings and limits: Differences between HLA loci emerged in a later analysis of TCR association rates, with DRB1 most and HLA-C fewest.

Use of 60 Vbeta and 13 Jbeta primers characterized the PCR. Sequencing was performed with immunoSEQ multiplex PCR; in TCRdb, only in-frame clones are kept and a portion is missing. The specimen's table records some 26,000 clones. The V call is TRBV4-3, the J call TRBJ2-7; D not resolved. The sequenced sample consisted of PBMCs. This TCR derives from a male donor in good health and CMV-seropositive. The CDR3 is CASSQAVYEQYF. The CDR3 nucleotides are TGCGCCAGCAGCCAAGCGGTGTACGAGCAGTACTTC.